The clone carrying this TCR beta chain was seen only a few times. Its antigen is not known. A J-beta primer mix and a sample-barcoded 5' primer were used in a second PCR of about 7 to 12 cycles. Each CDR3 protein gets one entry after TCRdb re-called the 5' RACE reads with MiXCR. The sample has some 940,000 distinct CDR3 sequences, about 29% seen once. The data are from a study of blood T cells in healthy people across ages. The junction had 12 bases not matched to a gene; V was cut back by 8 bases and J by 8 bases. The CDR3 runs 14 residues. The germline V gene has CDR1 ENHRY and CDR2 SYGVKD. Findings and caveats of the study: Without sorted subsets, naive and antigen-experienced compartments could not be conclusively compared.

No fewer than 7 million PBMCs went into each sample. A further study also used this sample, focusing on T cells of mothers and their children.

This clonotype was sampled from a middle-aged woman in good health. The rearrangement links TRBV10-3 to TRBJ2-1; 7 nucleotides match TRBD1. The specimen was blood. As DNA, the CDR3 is TGTGCCATCGACGAGGGGGCGACCGGCTATGAGCAGTTCTTC. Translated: CAIDEGATGYEQFF.